This is a list of T cell receptor beta chains from one sample in a study of blood T cell repertoires in COVID-19. Produced via immunoSEQ multiplex PCR; TCRdb's table is partial and in-frame only. The top ten hold less than 3.5% of the sample, which has some 310,000 clones, roughly 88% seen once. The material sequenced was peripheral blood. The receptors originated from a woman in her twenties or thirties with COVID-19, enrolled during active disease. Each CDR3 is given with its conserved first and last residue. D genes are given only for firm matches. Where a row states a size, it is once, few, many or the class of an expanded clone; other rows omit it.

D | J | V | size | DNA | CDR3
TRBD1 | TRBJ2-2 | TRBV5-6 | NA | TGTGCCAGCAGCGTATCTCCAGGGGGCCCCGGGGAGCTGTTTTTT | CASSVSPGGPGELFF
NA | TRBJ1-5 | TRBV5-1 | NA | TGCGCCAGCAGACCCGACAGTATTAGCAATCAGCCCCAGCATTTT | CASRPDSISNQPQHF
NA | TRBJ1-3 | TRBV6-5 | NA | TGTGCCAGCAGTCAACAGGGAAATGCTGGAAACACCATATATTTT | CASSQQGNAGNTIYF
NA | TRBJ1-1 | TRBV5-6 | NA | TGTGCCAGCAGCTTATTTGGAAATGCGGCCACTGAAGCTTTCTTT | CASSLFGNAATEAFF
NA | TRBJ1-4 | TRBV7-9 | NA | TGTGCCAGCAGCTCGACAGCCAATAATGAAAAACTGTTTTTT | CASSSTANNEKLFF
NA | TRBJ1-5 | TRBV5-8 | NA | TGTGCCAGCAGCTTGGATCCGCCAGGGTACCAGCCCCAGCATTTT | CASSLDPPGYQPQHF
NA | TRBJ1-4 | TRBV6-6 | NA | TGTGCCAGCAGTTACTCAGATGCGCCAACTAATGAAAAACTGTTTTTT | CASSYSDAPTNEKLFF
NA | TRBJ1-1 | TRBV6-1 | NA | TGTGCCAGCAGTGAATATGGGGCAGCCGGGGGAGAAGCTTTCTTT | CASSEYGAAGGEAFF
NA | TRBJ2-1 | TRBV3-1/TRBV3-2 | NA | TGTGCCAGCAGCCAGAGCCGGTCTCATGGAGAGTTCTTC | CASSQSRSHGEFF
NA | TRBJ1-1 | TRBV19 | NA | TGTGCCAGTAGTATAGGATTGCCCGCCGTACCCCGGGCTGAAGCTTTCTTT | CASSIGLPAVPRAEAFF
TRBD1 | TRBJ2-2 | TRBV11-3 | NA | TGTGCCAGCAGCTTAGGACAGGGCCCTATAAACACCGGGGAGCTGTTTTTT | CASSLGQGPINTGELFF
NA | TRBJ1-3 | TRBV19 | once | TGTGCCAGTAGTCGCGGCTCTGGAAACACCATATATTTT | CASSRGSGNTIYF
TRBD1 | TRBJ1-5 | TRBV15 | NA | TGTGCCACCAGCAGAGGACAGGGCCGCAATCAGCCCCAGCATTTT | CATSRGQGRNQPQHF
NA | TRBJ2-1 | TRBV7-2 | NA | TGTGCCAGCAGCTTAGACTCGAATGAGCAGTTCTTC | CASSLDSNEQFF
NA | TRBJ1-2 | TRBV24-1 | NA | TGTGCCACCTCGACAGGACCTAACTATGGCTACACCTTC | CATSTGPNYGYTF
NA | TRBJ2-2 | TRBV6-5 | NA | TGTGCCAGCAGCGGACGAAACAGGGCCGGGGAGCTGTTTTTT | CASSGRNRAGELFF
NA | TRBJ1-1 | TRBV28 | NA | TGTGCCAGCAGGCACTCCACAGGGTACACTGAAGCTTTCTTT | CASRHSTGYTEAFF
NA | TRBJ1-1 | TRBV4-1 | NA | TGCGCCAGCAGCCAAGAAGGGGCACCTGGGCGGACTGAAGCTTTCTTT | CASSQEGAPGRTEAFF
TRBD2 | TRBJ2-7 | TRBV9 | once | TGTGCCAGCAGCGTATCCCAACTAGCGGGAGTGGTCGAGCAGTACTTC | CASSVSQLAGVVEQYF
NA | TRBJ1-1 | TRBV19 | NA | TGTGCCAGTAGTATTACAGCGAACACTGAAGCTTTCTTT | CASSITANTEAFF
TRBD1 | TRBJ1-1 | TRBV2 | NA | TGTGCCAGCAGGGTTGGACAGGCGGGAGAAGCTTTCTTT | CASRVGQAGEAFF
TRBD1 | TRBJ1-3 | TRBV29-1 | NA | TGCAGCGTTCATGGACAGGGTCGTGGAAACACCATATATTTT | CSVHGQGRGNTIYF